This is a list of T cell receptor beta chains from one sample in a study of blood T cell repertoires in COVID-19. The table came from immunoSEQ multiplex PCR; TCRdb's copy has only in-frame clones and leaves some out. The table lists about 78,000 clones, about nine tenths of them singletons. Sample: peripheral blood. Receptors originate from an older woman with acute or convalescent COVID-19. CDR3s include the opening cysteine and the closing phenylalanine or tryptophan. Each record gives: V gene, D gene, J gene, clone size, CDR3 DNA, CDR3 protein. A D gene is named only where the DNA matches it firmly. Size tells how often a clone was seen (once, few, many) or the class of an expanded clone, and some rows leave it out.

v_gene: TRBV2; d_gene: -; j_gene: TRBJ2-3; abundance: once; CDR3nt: TGTGCCAGCAGTTCGACAGCGGGACATACAGATACGCAGTATTTT; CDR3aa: CASSSTAGHTDTQYF
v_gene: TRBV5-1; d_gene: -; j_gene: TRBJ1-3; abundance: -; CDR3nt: TGCGCCAGCAGCCCGGACAGAAACTCTGGAAACACCATATATTTT; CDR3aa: CASSPDRNSGNTIYF
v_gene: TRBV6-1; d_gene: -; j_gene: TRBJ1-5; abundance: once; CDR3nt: TGTGCCAGCAGTGAAGCAGGGGGTCAGCCCCAGCATTTT; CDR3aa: CASSEAGGQPQHF
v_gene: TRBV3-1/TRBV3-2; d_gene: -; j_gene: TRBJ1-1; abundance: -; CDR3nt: TGTGCCAGCAGCCAAGTGCGGCAGCACACTGAAGCTTTCTTT; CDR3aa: CASSQVRQHTEAFF
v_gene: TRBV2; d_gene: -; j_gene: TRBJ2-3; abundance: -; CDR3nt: TGTGCCAGCAGTAGCGAGCGCACAGATACGCAGTATTTT; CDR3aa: CASSSERTDTQYF
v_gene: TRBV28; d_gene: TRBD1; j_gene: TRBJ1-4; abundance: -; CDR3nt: TGTGCCAGCAGACAACAGGGGGCGCGGTGGAATGAAAAACTGTTTTTT; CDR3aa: CASRQQGARWNEKLFF
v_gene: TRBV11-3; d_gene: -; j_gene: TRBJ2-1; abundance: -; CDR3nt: TGTGCCAGCAGCTTAGGGGCTCAAAGGCAGTTCTTC; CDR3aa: CASSLGAQRQFF
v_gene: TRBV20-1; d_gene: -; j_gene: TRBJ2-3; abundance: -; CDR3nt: TGCAGTGCCCCCAGTACAGATACGCAGTATTTT; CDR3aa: CSAPSTDTQYF
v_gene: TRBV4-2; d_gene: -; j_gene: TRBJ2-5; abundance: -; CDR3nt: TGTGCCAGCAGCCAAGATGCAGGGGAACAAGAGACCCAGTACTTC; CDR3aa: CASSQDAGEQETQYF
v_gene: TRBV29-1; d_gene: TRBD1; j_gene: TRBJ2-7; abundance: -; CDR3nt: TGCAGCGCCAGGGGGTCTTTCGGGACAGGGACAGACGAGCAGTACTTC; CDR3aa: CSARGSFGTGTDEQYF
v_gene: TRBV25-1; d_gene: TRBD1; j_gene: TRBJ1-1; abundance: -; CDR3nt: TGTGCCAGCAGTGATGGACAGGACGTGACTGAAGCTTTCTTT; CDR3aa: CASSDGQDVTEAFF
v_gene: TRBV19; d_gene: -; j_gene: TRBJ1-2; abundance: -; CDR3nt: TGTGCCAGTAGTATTGGACAGCCCTATGGCTACACCTTC; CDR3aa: CASSIGQPYGYTF
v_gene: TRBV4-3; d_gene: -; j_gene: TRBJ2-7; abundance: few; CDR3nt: TGCGCCAGCAGCCAAGAGGGAAGCTGGGGTGGGGAGGAGCAGTACTTC; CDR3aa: CASSQEGSWGGEEQYF
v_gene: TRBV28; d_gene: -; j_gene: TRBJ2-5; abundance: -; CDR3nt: TGTGCCAGCTGCCAGGGGGGCCAAGAGACCCAGTACTTC; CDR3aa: CASCQGGQETQYF
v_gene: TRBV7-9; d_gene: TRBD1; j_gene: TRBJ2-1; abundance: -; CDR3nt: TGTGCCAGCAGCTACGGGACAGCGCAATTCGAGCAGTTCTTC; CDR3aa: CASSYGTAQFEQFF
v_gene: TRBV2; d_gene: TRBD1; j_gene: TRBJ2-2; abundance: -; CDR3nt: TGTGCCAGCAGCACGGGACAGGGGATCGGGGAGCTGTTTTTT; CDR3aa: CASSTGQGIGELFF
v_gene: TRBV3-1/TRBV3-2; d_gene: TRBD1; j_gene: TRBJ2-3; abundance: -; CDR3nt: TGTGCCAGCAGCCAAACAGGGGCCCCCCCGGGAACGCAGTATTTT; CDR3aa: CASSQTGAPPGTQYF
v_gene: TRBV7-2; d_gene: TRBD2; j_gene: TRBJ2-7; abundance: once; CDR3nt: TGTGCCAGCAGGGGAGCGGGGAACTCCTACGAGCAGTACTTC; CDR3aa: CASRGAGNSYEQYF
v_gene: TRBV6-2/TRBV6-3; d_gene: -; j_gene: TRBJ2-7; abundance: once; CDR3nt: TGTGCCAGCAGTTACTCGTCCTTTGGGCAGGGGTTGCGCGAGCAGTACTTC; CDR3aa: CASSYSSFGQGLREQYF
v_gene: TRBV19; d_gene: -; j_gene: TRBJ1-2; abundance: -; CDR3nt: TGTGCCAGTAGTTCGAACGGAGTTTCCAACTATGGCTACACCTTC; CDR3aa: CASSSNGVSNYGYTF
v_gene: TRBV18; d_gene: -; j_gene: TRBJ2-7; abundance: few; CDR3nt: TGTGCCAGCTCACCTGCGGGGGAGCAGTACTTC; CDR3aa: CASSPAGEQYF
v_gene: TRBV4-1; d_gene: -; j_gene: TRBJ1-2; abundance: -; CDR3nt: TGCGCCAGCAGCCACCCCCAGGGGAGTGGCTACACCTTC; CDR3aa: CASSHPQGSGYTF
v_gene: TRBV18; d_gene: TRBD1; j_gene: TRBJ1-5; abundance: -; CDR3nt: TGTGCCAGCTCACCATCAATGGGACAGAACAATCAGCCCCAGCATTTT; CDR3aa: CASSPSMGQNNQPQHF
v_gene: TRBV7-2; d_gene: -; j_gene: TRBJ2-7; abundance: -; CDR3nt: TGTGCCAGCAGCCTAATGACAGGTTCCCCCTCCTACGAGCAGTACTTC; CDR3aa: CASSLMTGSPSYEQYF
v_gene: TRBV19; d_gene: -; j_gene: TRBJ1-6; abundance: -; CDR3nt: TGTGCCAGTAGTATAAACGGGGGGGCCGATAATTCACCCCTCCACTTT; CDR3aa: CASSINGGADNSPLHF
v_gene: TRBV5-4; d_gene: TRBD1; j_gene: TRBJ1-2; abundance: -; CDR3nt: TGTGCCAGCAGCTTGCAAGACAGGGGCAGCTATGGCTACACCTTC; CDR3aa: CASSLQDRGSYGYTF
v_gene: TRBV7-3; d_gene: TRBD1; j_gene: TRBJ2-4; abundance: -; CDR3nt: TGTGCCAGCAGCTCCAAAGGGACAGACATTCAGTACTTC; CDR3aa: CASSSKGTDIQYF
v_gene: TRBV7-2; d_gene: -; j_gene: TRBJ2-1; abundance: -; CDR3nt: TGTGCCAGCAGCTTAGGGTGGGCAGAGCAGTTCTTC; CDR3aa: CASSLGWAEQFF
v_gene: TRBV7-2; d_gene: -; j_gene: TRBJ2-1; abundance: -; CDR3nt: TGTGCCAGCAGCCCCCCGGGGGTCAATGAGCAGTTCTTC; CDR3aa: CASSPPGVNEQFF
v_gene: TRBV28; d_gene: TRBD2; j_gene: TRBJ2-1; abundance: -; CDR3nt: TGTGCCAGCAGCCCGGGACTAGCGGGTAATTTTGAGCAGTTCTTC; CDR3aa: CASSPGLAGNFEQFF
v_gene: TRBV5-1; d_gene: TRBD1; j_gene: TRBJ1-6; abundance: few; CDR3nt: TGCGCCAGCAGCAATACAGGGGGGGGTTCACCCCTCCACTTT; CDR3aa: CASSNTGGGSPLHF
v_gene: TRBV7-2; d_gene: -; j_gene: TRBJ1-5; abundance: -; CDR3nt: TGTGCCAGCAGCTCCCCCGCAGGGGATCAGCCCCAGCATTTT; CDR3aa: CASSSPAGDQPQHF
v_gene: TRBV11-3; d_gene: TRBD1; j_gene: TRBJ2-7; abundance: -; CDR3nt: TGTGCCAGCAGCCCACGGGACAGGGCATACGAGCAGTACTTC; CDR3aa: CASSPRDRAYEQYF
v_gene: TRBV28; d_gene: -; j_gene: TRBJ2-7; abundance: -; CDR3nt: TGTGCCAGCAGTTTATGGGGCCCCTACGAGCAGTACTTC; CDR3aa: CASSLWGPYEQYF
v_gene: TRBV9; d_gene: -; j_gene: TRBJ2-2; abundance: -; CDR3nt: TGTGCCAGCAGCGCAACAGGATCCGGGGAGCTGTTTTTT; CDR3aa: CASSATGSGELFF
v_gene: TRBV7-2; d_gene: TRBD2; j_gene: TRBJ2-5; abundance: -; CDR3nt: TGTGCCAGCAGCTTAAGTTCCCTAGCGGGGGGTCAAGAGACCCAGTACTTC; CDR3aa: CASSLSSLAGGQETQYF
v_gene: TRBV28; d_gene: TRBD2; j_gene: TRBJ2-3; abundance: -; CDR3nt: TGTGCCAGCAGTTCGGGACTAGCGGGCACAGATACGCAGTATTTT; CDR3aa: CASSSGLAGTDTQYF
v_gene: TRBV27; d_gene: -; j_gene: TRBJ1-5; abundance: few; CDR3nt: TGTGCCAGCAGTCCCGGCCAGGATCAGCCCCAGCATTTT; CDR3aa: CASSPGQDQPQHF
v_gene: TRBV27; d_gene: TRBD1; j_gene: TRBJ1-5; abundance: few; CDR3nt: TGTGCCAGCAGTGGACAGGGGGGCAATCAGCCCCAGCATTTT; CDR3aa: CASSGQGGNQPQHF
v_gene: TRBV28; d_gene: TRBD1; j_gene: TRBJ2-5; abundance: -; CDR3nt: TGTGCCAGCGCCGGGCAGGGGGTATGGGAGACCCAGTACTTC; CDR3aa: CASAGQGVWETQYF
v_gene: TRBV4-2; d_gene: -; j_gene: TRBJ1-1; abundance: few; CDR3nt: TGTGCCAGCAGCCAAGCAACGACAGGTATGAACACTGAAGCTTTCTTT; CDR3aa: CASSQATTGMNTEAFF
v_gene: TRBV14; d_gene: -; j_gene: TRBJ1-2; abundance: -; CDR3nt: TGTGCCAGCAGCATACAGAGAACTGGTGGCTACACCTTC; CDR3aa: CASSIQRTGGYTF
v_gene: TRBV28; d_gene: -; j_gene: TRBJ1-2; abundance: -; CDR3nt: TGTGCCAGCAGTTTCGGGGGGCGGGGTAGGGACTATGGCTACACCTTC; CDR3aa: CASSFGGRGRDYGYTF
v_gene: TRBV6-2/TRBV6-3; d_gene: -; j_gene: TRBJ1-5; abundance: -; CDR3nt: TGTGCCAGCAGTCGACAGTATAGCAATCAGCCCCAGCATTTT; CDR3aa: CASSRQYSNQPQHF
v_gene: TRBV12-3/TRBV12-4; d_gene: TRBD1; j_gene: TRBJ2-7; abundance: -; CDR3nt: TGTGCCAGCAGCTCGGACAGGTTCTACGAGCAGTACTTC; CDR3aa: CASSSDRFYEQYF
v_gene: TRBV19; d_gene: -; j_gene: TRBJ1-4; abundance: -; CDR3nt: TGTGCCAGTAGTTCGGACCTGGGAGGTGAAAAACTGTTTTTT; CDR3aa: CASSSDLGGEKLFF
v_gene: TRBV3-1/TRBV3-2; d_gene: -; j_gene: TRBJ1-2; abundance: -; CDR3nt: TGTGCCAGCAGCCAAGGAGGAGAAGTCTTGGGTGGCTACACCTTC; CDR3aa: CASSQGGEVLGGYTF
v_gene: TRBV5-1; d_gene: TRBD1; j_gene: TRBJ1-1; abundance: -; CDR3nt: TGCGCCAGCAGCCGGGACAGCAACACTGAAGCTTTCTTT; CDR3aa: CASSRDSNTEAFF
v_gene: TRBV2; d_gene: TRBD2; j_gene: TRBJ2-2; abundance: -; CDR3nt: TGTGCCAGCACCTATACTAGCGGGAGCACCGGGGAGCTGTTTTTT; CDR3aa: CASTYTSGSTGELFF
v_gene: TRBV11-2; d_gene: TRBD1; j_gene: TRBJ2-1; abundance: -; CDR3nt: TGTGCCAGCTCCGGGACAGGGGACTACAATGAGCAGTTCTTC; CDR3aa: CASSGTGDYNEQFF
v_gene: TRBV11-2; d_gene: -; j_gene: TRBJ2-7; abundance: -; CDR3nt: TGTGCCAGCAGCTTAAATTCGGGGGGCACCAACGAGCAGTACTTC; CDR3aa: CASSLNSGGTNEQYF
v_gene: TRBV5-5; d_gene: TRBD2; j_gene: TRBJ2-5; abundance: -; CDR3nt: TGTGCCAGCAGGTCCGGGGGGGCCCAAGAGACCCAGTACTTC; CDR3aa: CASRSGGAQETQYF
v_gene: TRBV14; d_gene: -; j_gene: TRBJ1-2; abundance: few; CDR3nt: TGTGCCAGCAGCCAACGGACAGAGTATGGCTACACCTTC; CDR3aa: CASSQRTEYGYTF